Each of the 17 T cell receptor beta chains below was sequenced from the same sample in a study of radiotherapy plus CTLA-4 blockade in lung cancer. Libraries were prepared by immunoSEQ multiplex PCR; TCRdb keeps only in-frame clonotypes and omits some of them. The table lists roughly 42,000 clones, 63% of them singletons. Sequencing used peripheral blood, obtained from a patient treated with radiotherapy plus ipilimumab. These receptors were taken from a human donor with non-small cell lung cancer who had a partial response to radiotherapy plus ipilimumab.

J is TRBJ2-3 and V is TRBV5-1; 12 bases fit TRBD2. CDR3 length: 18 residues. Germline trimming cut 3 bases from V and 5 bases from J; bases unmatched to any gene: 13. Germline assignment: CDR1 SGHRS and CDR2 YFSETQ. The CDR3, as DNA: TGCGCCAGCAGCTCAAGGGGACTAGCGGGCCCCTTGGGAGATACGCAGTATTTT. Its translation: CASSSRGLAGPLGDTQYF.

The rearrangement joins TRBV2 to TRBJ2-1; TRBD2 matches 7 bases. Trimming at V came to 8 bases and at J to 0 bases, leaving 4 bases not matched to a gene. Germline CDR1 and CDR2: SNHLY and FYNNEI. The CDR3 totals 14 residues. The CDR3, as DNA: TGTGCCAGCCTGGGGGGGAGCTCCTACAATGAGCAGTTCTTC. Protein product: CASLGGSSYNEQFF.

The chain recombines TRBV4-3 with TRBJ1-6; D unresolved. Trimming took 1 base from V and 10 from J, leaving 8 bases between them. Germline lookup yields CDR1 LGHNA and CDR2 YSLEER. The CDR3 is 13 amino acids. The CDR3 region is CASSQATASPLHF. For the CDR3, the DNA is TGCGCCAGCAGCCAAGCCACTGCCTCACCCCTCCACTTT.

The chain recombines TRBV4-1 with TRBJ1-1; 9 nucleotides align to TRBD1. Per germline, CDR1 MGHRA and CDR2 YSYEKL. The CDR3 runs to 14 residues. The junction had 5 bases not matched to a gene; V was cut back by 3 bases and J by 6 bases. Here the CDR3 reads CASSHGQGWAEAFF. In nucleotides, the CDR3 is TGCGCCAGCAGCCATGGACAGGGGTGGGCTGAAGCTTTCTTT.

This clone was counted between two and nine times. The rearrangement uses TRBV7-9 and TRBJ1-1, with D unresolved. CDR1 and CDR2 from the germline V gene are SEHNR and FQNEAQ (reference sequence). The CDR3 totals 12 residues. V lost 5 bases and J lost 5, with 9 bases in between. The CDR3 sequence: CASSTRRTEAFF. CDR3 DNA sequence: TGTGCCAGCAGCACGCGGAGGACTGAAGCTTTCTTT.

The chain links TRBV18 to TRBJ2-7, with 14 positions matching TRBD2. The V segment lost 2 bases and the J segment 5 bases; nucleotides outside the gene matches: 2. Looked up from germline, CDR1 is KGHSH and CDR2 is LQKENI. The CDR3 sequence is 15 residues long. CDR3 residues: CASSPGTSGSNEQYF. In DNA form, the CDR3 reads TGTGCCAGCTCACCAGGGACTAGCGGGAGCAACGAGCAGTACTTC.

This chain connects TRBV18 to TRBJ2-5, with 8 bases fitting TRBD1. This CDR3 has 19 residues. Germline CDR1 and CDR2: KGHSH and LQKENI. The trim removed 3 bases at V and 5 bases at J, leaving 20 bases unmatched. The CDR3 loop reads CASSPLKALGQGGVETQYF. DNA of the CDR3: TGTGCCAGCTCACCTCTGAAAGCACTCGGACAGGGCGGTGTCGAGACCCAGTACTTC. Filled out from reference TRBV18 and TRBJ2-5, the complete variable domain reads NAGVMQNPRHLVRRRGQEARLRCSPMKGHSHVYWYRQLPEEGLKFMVYLQKENIIDESGMPKERFSAEFPKEGPSILRIQQVVRGDSAAYFCASSPLKALGQGGVETQYFGPGTRLLVL.

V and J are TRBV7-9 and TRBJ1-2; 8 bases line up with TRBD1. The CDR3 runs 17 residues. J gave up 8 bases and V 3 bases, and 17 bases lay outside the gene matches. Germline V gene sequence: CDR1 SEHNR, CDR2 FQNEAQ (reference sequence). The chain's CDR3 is CASSFVTRVTGDDGYTF. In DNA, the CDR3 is TGTGCCAGCAGCTTCGTCACCCGAGTGACAGGGGATGACGGCTACACCTTC.

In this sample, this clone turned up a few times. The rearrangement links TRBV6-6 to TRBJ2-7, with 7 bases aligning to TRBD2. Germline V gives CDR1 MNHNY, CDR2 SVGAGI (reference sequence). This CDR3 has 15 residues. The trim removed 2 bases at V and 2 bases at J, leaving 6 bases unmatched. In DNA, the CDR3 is TGTGCCAGCAGTTACGGGAGGGGAAGGACCTACGAGCAGTACTTC. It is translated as CASSYGRGRTYEQYF.

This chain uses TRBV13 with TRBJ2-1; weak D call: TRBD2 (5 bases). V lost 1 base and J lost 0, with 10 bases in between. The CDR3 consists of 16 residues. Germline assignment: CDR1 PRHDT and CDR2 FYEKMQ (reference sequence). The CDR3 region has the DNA TGTGCCAGCAGCTTAGTGAGCGGTAGCTCCTACAATGAGCAGTTCTTC. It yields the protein CASSLVSGSSYNEQFF. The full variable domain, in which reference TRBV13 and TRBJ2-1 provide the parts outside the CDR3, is AAGVIQSPRHLIKEKRETATLKCYPIPRHDTVYWYQQGPGQDPQFLISFYEKMQSDKGSIPDRFSAQQFSDYHSELNMSSLELGDSALYFCASSLVSGSSYNEQFFGPGTRLTVL.

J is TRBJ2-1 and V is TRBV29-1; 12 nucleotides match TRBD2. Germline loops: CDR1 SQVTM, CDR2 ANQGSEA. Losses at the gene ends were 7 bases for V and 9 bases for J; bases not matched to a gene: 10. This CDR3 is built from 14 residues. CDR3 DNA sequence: TGCAGCGCTATGACTAGCGGGAGTTCCTTTGAGCAGTTCTTC. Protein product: CSAMTSGSSFEQFF.

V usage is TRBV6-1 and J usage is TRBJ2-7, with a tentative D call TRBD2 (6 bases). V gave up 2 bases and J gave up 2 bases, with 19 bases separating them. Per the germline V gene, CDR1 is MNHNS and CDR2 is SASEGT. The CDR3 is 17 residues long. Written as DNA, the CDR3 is TGTGCCAGCAGTGAATGGTTATTGGACGGAGGGCCCTACGAGCAGTACTTC. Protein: CASSEWLLDGGPYEQYF.

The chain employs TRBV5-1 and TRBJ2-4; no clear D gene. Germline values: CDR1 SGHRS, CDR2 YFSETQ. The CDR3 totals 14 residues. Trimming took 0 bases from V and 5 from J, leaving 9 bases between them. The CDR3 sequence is CASSLDSRQNIQYF. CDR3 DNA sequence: TGCGCCAGCAGCTTGGACAGTAGGCAAAACATTCAGTACTTC.

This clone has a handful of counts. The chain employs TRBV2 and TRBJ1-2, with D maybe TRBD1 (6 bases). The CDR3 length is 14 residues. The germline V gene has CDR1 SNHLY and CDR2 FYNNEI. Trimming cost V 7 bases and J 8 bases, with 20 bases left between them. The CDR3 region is CASIRDTSFGGYTF. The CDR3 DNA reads TGTGCCAGCATAAGGGACACCTCCTTTGGAGGCTACACCTTC. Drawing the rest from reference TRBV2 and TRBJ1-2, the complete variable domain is EPEVTQTPSHQVTQMGQEVILRCVPISNHLYFYWYRQILGQKVEFLVSFYNNEISEKSEIFDDQFSVERPDGSNFTLKIRSTKLEDSAMYFCASIRDTSFGGYTFGSGTRLTVV.

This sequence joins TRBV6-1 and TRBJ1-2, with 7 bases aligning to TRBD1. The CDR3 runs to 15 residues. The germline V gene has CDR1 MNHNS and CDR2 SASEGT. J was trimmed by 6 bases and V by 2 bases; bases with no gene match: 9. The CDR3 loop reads CASSEISPGGHGYTF. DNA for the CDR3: TGTGCCAGCAGTGAAATCTCGCCAGGGGGACATGGCTACACCTTC.

CDR3 in DNA: TGTGCCAGCAGGTCTACCGGGACAGGGCATGGCGGGGAGCTGTTTTTT. As protein: CASRSTGTGHGGELFF. The rearrangement uses TRBV28 and TRBJ2-2; 9 bases match TRBD1. The V gene's germline CDR1 is MDHEN and CDR2 SYDVKM. J was trimmed by 7 bases and V by 6 bases; bases with no gene match: 12. The CDR3 has 16 amino acids.

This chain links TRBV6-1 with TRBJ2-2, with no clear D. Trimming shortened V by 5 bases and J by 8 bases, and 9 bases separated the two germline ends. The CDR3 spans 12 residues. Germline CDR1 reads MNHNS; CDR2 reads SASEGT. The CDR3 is CASSLSAGELFF. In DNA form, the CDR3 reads TGTGCCAGCAGTTTGAGCGCGGGGGAGCTGTTTTTT.